What follows is one T cell receptor beta chain and its context. Antigen unknown. This CDR3 has 17 residues. The germline gives CDR1 MNHEY, CDR2 SMNVEV (reference sequence). After removal of 6 bases from V and 4 bases from J, the junction contained 12 bases not matched to a gene. This record belongs to a study of shared clonotypes between healthy human individuals. An approximately 220 ng quantity of DNA, 25,000 to 35,000 T cell genomes, went into the sorted-subset replicate PCRs. Authors' data handling: ImmunoSEQ output held junction-only sequences without quality scores, so filtering differed. Some clones are missing from TCRdb's copy, which holds only in-frame ones; the method was immunoSEQ multiplex PCR. V, J and clone size reflect that table, while D and trimming were determined from the DNA. The data contain 1,500,000 or so clones, about 96% of them singletons. General study results and limits: Clonotypes which were not shared had lower generation probabilities than clonotypes that all four donors shared.

The sequence came from a man aged 25 to 40 in good health. The specimen was naive CD4+ T cells sorted from blood. Subset described: CD45RA+ positively selected. The genes are TRBV27 and TRBJ2-2; the match to TRBD2 covers 9 bases. CDR3 region: CASSPGGLAGFTGELFF. CDR3 nucleotides: TGTGCCAGCAGCCCCGGGGGTCTAGCGGGATTCACCGGGGAGCTGTTTTTT.